The sequence of this TCR beta chain was determined in a study of beta chain features in type 1 diabetes. Note on this clone: Its antigen is not known.

Germline V gene data show CDR1 as LNHDA and CDR2 as SQIVND (reference sequence). The CDR3 contains 16 residues. Trimming removed 4 bases from V and 3 bases from J; junction bases left unmatched: 8. Expressed TCRB transcripts were sequenced after all isolated RNA was converted to cDNA. The repertoire was sequenced with immunoSEQ multiplex PCR; TCRdb's copy has only in-frame clones and lacks some. The table includes about 170,000 clones, around 8% detected once. Overall study findings and caveats: TCRB CDR3 length was moderately but significantly reduced in all four CD4+ subsets of Type 1 diabetes patients. It was possible that PCR favored shorter templates, equally so in patients and controls.

Central memory, naive, regulatory and stem cell-like memory CD4+ cells were sorted by CD45RO/CCR7/CD25/CD127/CD95/CD27. The sample comprised central memory CD4+ T cells from blood. The sequence derives from a middle-aged woman with type 1 diabetes. The chain uses TRBV19 and TRBJ1-5; 8 bases align to TRBD1. CDR3 in DNA: TGTGCCAGTAGTACCAGGGGGCGGGGGCACAATCAGCCCCAGCATTTT. This codes for CASSTRGRGHNQPQHF.